This TCR beta chain was captured by sequencing in a study of OX40 agonist ivuxolimab in advanced cancers. The assay was immunoSEQ multiplex PCR, and TCRdb's table has in-frame clones only and misses some. The sample holds tens of thousands of clones; about 88% are singletons and the top ten take approximately 1%. Germline CDR1 and CDR2: SNHLY and FYNNEI. The CDR3 runs to 13 residues. V lost 5 bases, J lost 6 bases, and 6 bases stayed unmatched. This chain links TRBV2 with TRBJ2-7, with 8 positions matching TRBD1. The material sequenced was CD4+ or CD8+ T cells sorted from blood, taken in a trial of the OX40 agonist ivuxolimab. The source of this sequence is an adult with an advanced solid tumor such as melanoma, head and neck, liver or kidney cancer. In nucleotides, the CDR3 is TGTGCCAGCAGTCTCGGACAGGGCCTCGAGCAGTACTTC. Its translation is CASSLGQGLEQYF.